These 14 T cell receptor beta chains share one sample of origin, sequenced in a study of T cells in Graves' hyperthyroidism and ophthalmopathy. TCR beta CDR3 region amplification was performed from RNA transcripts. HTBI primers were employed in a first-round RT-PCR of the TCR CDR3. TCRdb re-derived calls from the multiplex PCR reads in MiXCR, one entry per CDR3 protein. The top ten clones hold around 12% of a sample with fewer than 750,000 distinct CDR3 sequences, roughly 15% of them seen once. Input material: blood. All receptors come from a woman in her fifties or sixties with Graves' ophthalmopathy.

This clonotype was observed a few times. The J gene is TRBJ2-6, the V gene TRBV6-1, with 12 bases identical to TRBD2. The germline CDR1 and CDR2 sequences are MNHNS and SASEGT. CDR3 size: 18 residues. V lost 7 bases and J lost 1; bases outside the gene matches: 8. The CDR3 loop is CASTNPTSGRSGANVLTF. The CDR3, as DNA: TGTGCCAGCACCAACCCGACTAGCGGGAGATCTGGGGCCAACGTCCTGACTTTC.

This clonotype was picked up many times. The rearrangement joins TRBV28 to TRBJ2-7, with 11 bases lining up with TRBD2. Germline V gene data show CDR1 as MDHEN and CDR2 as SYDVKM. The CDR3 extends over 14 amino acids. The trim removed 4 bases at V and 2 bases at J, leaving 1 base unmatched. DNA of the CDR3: TGTGCCAGCAGTTCTAGCGGGAGGACCTACGAGCAGTACTTC. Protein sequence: CASSSSGRTYEQYF.

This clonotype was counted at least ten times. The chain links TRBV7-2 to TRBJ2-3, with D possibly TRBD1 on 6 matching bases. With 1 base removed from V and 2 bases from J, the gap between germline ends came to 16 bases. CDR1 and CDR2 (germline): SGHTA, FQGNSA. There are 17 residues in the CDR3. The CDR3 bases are TGTGCCAGCAGCTTAGGTGGATTTCGGGACAACACAGATACGCAGTATTTT. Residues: CASSLGGFRDNTDTQYF. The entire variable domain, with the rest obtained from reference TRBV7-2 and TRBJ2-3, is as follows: GAGVSQSPSNKVTEKGKDVELRCDPISGHTALYWYRQSLGQGLEFLIYFQGNSAPDKSGLPSDRFSAERTGGSVSTLTIQRTQQEDSAVYLCASSLGGFRDNTDTQYFGPGTRLTVL.

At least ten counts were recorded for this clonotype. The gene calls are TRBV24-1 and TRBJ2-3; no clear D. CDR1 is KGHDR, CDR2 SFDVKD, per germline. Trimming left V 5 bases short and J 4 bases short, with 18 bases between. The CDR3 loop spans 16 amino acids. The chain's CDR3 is CATSAYQSGSADTQYF. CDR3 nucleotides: TGTGCCACCAGTGCCTATCAGTCCGGGTCGGCAGATACGCAGTATTTT.

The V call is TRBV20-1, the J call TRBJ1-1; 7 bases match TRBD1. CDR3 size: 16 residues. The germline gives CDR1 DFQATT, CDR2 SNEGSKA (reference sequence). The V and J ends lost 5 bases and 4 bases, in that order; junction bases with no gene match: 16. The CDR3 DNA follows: TGCAGTGCTCAAGACAGGGTAGAGGGTAAGGCCACTGAAGCTTTCTTT. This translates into CSAQDRVEGKATEAFF.

The CDR3 bases are TGCAGTGCTGTGCTAGCGGGCCGCCAAGAGACCCAGTACTTC. Translation: CSAVLAGRQETQYF. This sequence joins TRBV20-1 and TRBJ2-5; 8 nucleotides align to TRBD2. J lost 1 base, V lost 5 bases, and 6 bases had no gene match. This CDR3 spans 14 amino acids. Per germline, CDR1 DFQATT and CDR2 SNEGSKA (reference sequence).

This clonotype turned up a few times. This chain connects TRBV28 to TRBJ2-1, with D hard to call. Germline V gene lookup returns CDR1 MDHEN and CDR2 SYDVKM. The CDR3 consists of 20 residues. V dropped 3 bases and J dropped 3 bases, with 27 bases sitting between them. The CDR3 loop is CASSFTTKPGRSYLYNEQFF. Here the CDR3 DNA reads TGTGCCAGCAGTTTCACCACAAAACCAGGACGCTCATACCTCTACAATGAGCAGTTCTTC.

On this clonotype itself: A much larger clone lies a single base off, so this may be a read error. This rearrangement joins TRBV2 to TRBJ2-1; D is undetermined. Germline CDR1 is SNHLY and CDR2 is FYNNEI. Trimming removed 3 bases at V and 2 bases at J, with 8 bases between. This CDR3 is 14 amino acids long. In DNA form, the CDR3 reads TGTGCCAGCAGTGAGGTCACTCCCTACAATGAGCAGTTCTTC. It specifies CASSEVTPYNEQFF.

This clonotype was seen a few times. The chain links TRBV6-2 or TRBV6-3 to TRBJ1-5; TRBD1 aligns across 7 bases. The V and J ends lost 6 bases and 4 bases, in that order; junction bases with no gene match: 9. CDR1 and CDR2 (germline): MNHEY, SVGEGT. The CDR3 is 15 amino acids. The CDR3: CASSHDRAGNQPQHF. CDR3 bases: TGTGCCAGCAGCCACGACAGGGCCGGAAATCAGCCCCAGCATTTT.

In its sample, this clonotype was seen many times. This CDR3 reads CASSPRGRNTEAFF. DNA for the CDR3: TGTGCCAGCAGCCCGAGAGGGAGGAACACTGAAGCTTTCTTT. V is TRBV7-9 and J is TRBJ1-1; no clear D gene. Trimming took 5 bases from V and 1 from J, leaving 11 bases between them. The germline gives CDR1 SEHNR, CDR2 FQNEAQ (reference sequence). This CDR3 contains 14 residues.

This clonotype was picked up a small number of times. As DNA, the CDR3 is TGTGCCAGCAGTCCGACGAGTAAAACCTACAATGAGCAGTTCTTC. It translates to CASSPTSKTYNEQFF. The V and J genes are TRBV6-2 or TRBV6-3 and TRBJ2-1; unclear D gene. V was pared by 5 bases and J by 2 bases, with 13 bases between. The CDR3 sequence is 15 residues long. CDR1 MNHEY and CDR2 SVGEGT come from the germline V gene.

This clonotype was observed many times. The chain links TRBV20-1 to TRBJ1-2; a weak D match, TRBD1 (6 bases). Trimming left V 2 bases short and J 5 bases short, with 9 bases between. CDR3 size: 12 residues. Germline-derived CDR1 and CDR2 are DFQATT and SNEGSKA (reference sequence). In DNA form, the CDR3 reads TGCAGTGCTAGAAACAGGGAATATGGCTACACCTTC. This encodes CSARNREYGYTF.

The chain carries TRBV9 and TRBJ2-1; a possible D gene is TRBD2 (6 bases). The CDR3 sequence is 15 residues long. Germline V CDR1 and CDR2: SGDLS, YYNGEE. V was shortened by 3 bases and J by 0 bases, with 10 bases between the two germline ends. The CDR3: CASSGASASYNEQFF. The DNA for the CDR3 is TGTGCCAGCAGCGGAGCTAGCGCCTCCTACAATGAGCAGTTCTTC.

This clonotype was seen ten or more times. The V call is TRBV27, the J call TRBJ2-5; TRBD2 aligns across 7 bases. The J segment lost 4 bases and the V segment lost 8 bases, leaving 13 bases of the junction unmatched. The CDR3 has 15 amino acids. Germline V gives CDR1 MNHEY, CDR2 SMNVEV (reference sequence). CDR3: CASAGGGRGGETQYF. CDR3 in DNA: TGTGCCAGCGCCGGGGGAGGGAGAGGTGGAGAGACCCAGTACTTC.